This TCR beta chain is drawn from a study of brain T cells in children with intractable seizures (dated by TCRdb to 2020 to 2022). About the study as a whole: As a first screen for immune gene transcripts, resected brain tissue from approximately 49 pediatric epilepsy surgery cases was run on a NanoString immunology panel. Of the approximately twelve selected surgery cases, pre-surgery blood was also sequenced for eight, so four had brain tissue only.

The time point tag for this specimen amounts to: blood from clinic visit 5 months post-surgery; TSC patient then seizure free. Surgery cases with the highest brain T cell transcript signatures were selected for TCR beta chain sequencing of brain tissue and, where available, blood. Prior to surgery, the patients had been treated with at least one anti-epileptic drug. The TCR-sequenced patients were children whose drug-resistant epilepsy was caused by tuberous sclerosis complex, focal cortical dysplasia, Rasmussen encephalitis or hemimegalencephaly. Bulk genomic DNA was extracted from unsorted brain tissue and whole blood with the Monarch genomic DNA purification kit. The CDR3 goes from the cysteine to the phenylalanine over 13 residues. The kept DNA is CDR3 alone, 39 bases in frame from the first base. CDR1 and CDR2 were assigned from the germline V gene (reference sequence) as SEHNR and FQNEAQ. Trimming takes 4 bases from V and 7 bases from J, and the germline ends sit 10 bases apart.

On the study overall, not on this receptor specifically: Viral specificity was inferred only from CDR3 sequence similarity, and patients' HCMV serostatus was unknown. Because sequencing depth was different between pre-surgery and post-surgery blood, clones absent from the pre-surgery sample may reflect undersampling.

The immunoSEQ assay was applied to genomic DNA to generate the TCR beta chain sequences. The study's own analysis went as follows. CDR3 sequences not starting with the conserved framework cysteine at position 104 were manually removed. To get clonality, the normalized Shannon's Diversity Index was subtracted from one, giving values from 0 (maximal diversity) to 1 (oligoclonal). Differences in the frequency of the same CDR3 between samples, such as brain versus blood, were assessed with chi-squared comparison-of-proportions tests. Public clonotypes were identified by searching immuneACCESS, and similarity to known antiviral clonotypes was assessed with the VDJdb browser. Drawn from immuneACCESS, this table holds only the in-frame rearrangements with V and J called that TCRdb kept. Clones are partly lost; checked studies trace under half to an unresolved V gene and leave the rest unexplained. V, J and clone size reflect that table, while D and trimming were determined from the DNA. This sample gives hundreds of thousands of clones in total; approximately 93% of them show up just once. Under 7% of the sample is taken by the ten largest.

Note on this clone: The antigen it binds to is not known. No base quality information exists; no much larger clone differs at one position.

The sequence derives from a boy in the first two years of life with tuberous sclerosis and intractable seizures. This receptor chain uses TRBV7-9 and TRBJ2-2, and the D gene may be TRBD1, 5 bases matching. This sample comprised peripheral blood, obtained about 5 months after surgery. The CDR3 reads CASSSDKVGELFF. The nucleotide sequence is given as TGTGCCAGCAGCTCGGACAAAGTCGGGGAGCTGTTTTTT. Reference TRBV7-9 and TRBJ2-2 proteins supply the regions before and after the CDR3; the full variable domain is: DTGVSQNPRHKITKRGQNVTFRCDPISEHNRLYWYRQTLGQGPEFLTYFQNEAQLEKSRLLSDRFSAERPKGSFSTLEIQRTEQGDSAMYLCASSSDKVGELFFGEGSRLTVL.